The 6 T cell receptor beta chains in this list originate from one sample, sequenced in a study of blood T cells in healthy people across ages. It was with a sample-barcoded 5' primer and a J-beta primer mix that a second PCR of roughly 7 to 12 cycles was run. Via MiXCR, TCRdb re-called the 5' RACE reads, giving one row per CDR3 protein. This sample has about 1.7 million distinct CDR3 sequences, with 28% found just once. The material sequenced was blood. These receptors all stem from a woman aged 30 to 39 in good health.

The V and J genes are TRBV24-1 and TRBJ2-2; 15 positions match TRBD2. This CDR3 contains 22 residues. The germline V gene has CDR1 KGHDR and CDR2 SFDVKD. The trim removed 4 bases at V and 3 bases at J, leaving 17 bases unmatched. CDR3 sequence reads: CATSERRARRGLAGGHTGELFF. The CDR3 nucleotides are TGTGCCACCAGTGAGCGACGTGCCCGAAGGGGACTAGCGGGGGGTCACACCGGGGAGCTGTTTTTT.

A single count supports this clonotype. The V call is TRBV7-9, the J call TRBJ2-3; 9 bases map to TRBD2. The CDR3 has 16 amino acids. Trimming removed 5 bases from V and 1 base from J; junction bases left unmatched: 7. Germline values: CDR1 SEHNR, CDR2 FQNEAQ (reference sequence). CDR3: CASSVLLAGGTDTQYF. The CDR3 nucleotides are TGTGCCAGCAGCGTCCTCTTAGCGGGGGGCACAGATACGCAGTATTTT.

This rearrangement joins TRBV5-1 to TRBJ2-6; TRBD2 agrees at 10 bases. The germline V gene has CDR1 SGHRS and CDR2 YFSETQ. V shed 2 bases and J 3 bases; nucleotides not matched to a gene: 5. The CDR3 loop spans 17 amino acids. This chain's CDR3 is CASSFASGSRGANVLTF. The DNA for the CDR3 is TGCGCCAGCAGCTTCGCTAGCGGGAGTCGTGGGGCCAACGTCCTGACTTTC.

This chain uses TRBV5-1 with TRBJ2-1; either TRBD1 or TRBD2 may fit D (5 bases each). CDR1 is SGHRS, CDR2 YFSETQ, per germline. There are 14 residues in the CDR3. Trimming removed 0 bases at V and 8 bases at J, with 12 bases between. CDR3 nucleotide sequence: TGCGCCAGCAGCTTGGCTCGGGGCAAATATGAGCAGTTCTTC. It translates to CASSLARGKYEQFF.

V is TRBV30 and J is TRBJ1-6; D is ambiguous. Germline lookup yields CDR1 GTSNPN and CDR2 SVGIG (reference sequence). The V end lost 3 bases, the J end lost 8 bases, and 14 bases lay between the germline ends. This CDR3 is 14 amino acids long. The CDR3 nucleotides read TGTGCCTGGAGCTTCGATTTGAATGATTCACCCCTCCACTTT. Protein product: CAWSFDLNDSPLHF.

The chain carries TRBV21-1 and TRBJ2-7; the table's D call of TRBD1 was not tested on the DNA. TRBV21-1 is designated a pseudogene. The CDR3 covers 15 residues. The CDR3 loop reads CARRTRGTGSYEQYF. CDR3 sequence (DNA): TGTGCCCGACGAACCCGGGGGACAGGCTCCTACGAGCAGTACTTC.